These 21 T cell receptor beta chains originate from one sample sequenced in a study of cytomegalovirus exposure and HLA in healthy donors. The PCR had 60 Vbeta and 13 Jbeta primers. Sequencing used immunoSEQ multiplex PCR; TCRdb keeps in-frame clones, though not all of them. This sample yields some 130,000 clones, of which approximately 80% are seen a single time; 2.2% belongs to the top ten. Material for sequencing was PBMCs. The receptor source for this set is a man aged 30 to 39 in good health and CMV-seronegative.

The sample holds a few counts of this clone. This rearrangement joins TRBV10-2 to TRBJ1-4; D not certain. The germline gives CDR1 WSHSY, CDR2 SAAADI. V lost 6 bases, J lost 3 bases, and 11 bases lay in between. The CDR3 length is 14 residues. The CDR3 sequence is CASREEGANEKLFF. DNA of the CDR3: TGCGCCAGCAGAGAGGAGGGTGCTAATGAAAAACTGTTTTTT.

The V call is TRBV14, the J call TRBJ2-3; possibly TRBD1 for D (6 bases). V lost 3 bases, J lost 4 bases, and 14 bases lay in between. CDR1 SGHDN and CDR2 FVKESK come from the germline V gene. The CDR3 spans 15 residues. The DNA for the CDR3 is TGTGCCAGCAGCCATTACGGCAGGGGACCAGATACGCAGTATTTT. It is translated as CASSHYGRGPDTQYF. Full variable domain (missing parts from reference TRBV14 and TRBJ2-3): EAGVTQFPSHSVIEKGQTVTLRCDPISGHDNLYWYRRVMGKEIKFLLHFVKESKQDESGMPNNRFLAERTGGTYSTLKVQPAELEDSGVYFCASSHYGRGPDTQYFGPGTRLTVL.

The V and J genes are TRBV21-1 and TRBJ1-1; the table's TRBD1 call for D was not verified on the DNA. TRBV21-1 is tagged as a pseudogene. The CDR3 has 16 residues. DNA of the CDR3: TGTGCCAGCAGCTCACGACTACAGGGGGCGGACACTGAAGCTTTCTTT. This encodes CASSSRLQGADTEAFF.

This clone was counted a single time. This chain connects TRBV19 to TRBJ1-5; D gene unclear. Looked up from germline, CDR1 is LNHDA and CDR2 is SQIVND (reference sequence). V was clipped by 2 bases and J by 9 bases, with 14 bases between them. The CDR3 runs 14 residues. The CDR3 region has the DNA TGTGCCAGTAGTATAAGAAGGGAGGGTCGGCCCCAGCATTTT. Its protein is CASSIRREGRPQHF.

Comment on this clone: The sample has other DNA sequences that encode this CDR3 too. The J gene is TRBJ1-1, the V gene TRBV9; 11 bases fit TRBD1. CDR1 is SGDLS and CDR2 is YYNGEE in the germline V gene. V trimming: 3 bases; J trimming: 8 bases; junction bases outside the gene matches: 0. The CDR3 is made up of 12 amino acids. CDR3: CASSGDRGEAFF. The CDR3 nucleotides read TGTGCCAGCAGCGGGGACAGGGGGGAAGCTTTCTTT.

The chain couples TRBV9 to TRBJ2-3; D might be TRBD2 (6 bases). V was trimmed by 0 bases and J by 2 bases, leaving 22 bases between them. The CDR3 is 19 amino acids. Per germline, CDR1 SGDLS and CDR2 YYNGEE. CDR3: CASSVAGGLQFGNTDTQYF. CDR3 DNA sequence: TGTGCCAGCAGCGTAGCTGGAGGGTTGCAGTTTGGAAACACAGATACGCAGTATTTT.

The chain recombines TRBV7-6 with TRBJ1-1; weak D call: TRBD1 (5 bases). The length of the CDR3 is 14 residues. CDR1 is SGHVS and CDR2 is FNYEAQ in the germline V gene. V was clipped by 2 bases and J by 2 bases, with 9 bases between them. The CDR3 protein is CASSLWGGNTEAFF. In DNA form, the CDR3 reads TGTGCCAGCAGCTTATGGGGCGGAAACACTGAAGCTTTCTTT.

The chain's CDR3 is CSVAGGQGRNEQYF. The CDR3 region has the DNA TGCAGCGTTGCAGGGGGACAGGGCCGAAACGAGCAGTACTTC. This rearrangement joins TRBV29-1 to TRBJ2-7; 9 bases are shared with TRBD1. V shed 4 bases, J shed 5 bases, and the junction held 9 bases outside the gene matches. The CDR3 is made up of 14 amino acids. The V gene's germline CDR1 is SQVTM and CDR2 ANQGSEA.

This sequence joins TRBV30 and TRBJ2-1; the match to TRBD2 covers 7 bases. Losses at the gene ends were 3 bases for V and 7 bases for J; bases not matched to a gene: 3. The CDR3 contains 12 residues. Germline V gene sequence: CDR1 GTSNPN, CDR2 SVGIG (reference sequence). The chain's CDR3 is CAWSGGGNEQFF. The CDR3 region has the DNA TGTGCCTGGAGCGGGGGAGGGAATGAGCAGTTCTTC.

Details on this clone: The same CDR3 can be traced to other DNA sequences in this sample. The gene calls are TRBV18 and TRBJ2-1; TRBD1 matches at 9 bases. The germline V gene has CDR1 KGHSH and CDR2 LQKENI. The CDR3 consists of 15 residues. The V segment lost 3 bases and the J segment 1 base; nucleotides outside the gene matches: 1. The CDR3 DNA reads TGTGCCAGCTCACCCGGGACAGGGTCCTACAATGAGCAGTTCTTC. Translating it yields CASSPGTGSYNEQFF.

Many counts were recorded for this clone. V usage is TRBV5-6 and J usage is TRBJ2-5; tentative D call: TRBD2 (6 bases). Germline-derived CDR1 and CDR2 are SGHDT and YYEEEE. The CDR3 runs to 14 residues. V lost 0 bases to trimming and J lost 10 bases, with 16 bases between them. The CDR3 sequence is CASSLVTSQIGQYF. As DNA, the CDR3 is TGTGCCAGCAGCTTGGTTACTAGCCAGATAGGCCAGTACTTC.

J is TRBJ1-2 and V is TRBV5-4, with TRBD1 matching over 9 bases. This CDR3 is built from 13 residues. The germline V gene has CDR1 SGHNT and CDR2 YYREEE (reference sequence). Trimming cost V 9 bases and J 8 bases; bases outside gene matches: 11. In DNA form, the CDR3 reads TGTGCCACTAGGACAGGGGCGAATGGGGGCTACACCTTC. It specifies CATRTGANGGYTF.

This clone was seen a few times. In DNA, the CDR3 is TGTGCCTGGAGTTATCCCGGGACAGGGGGTAAAGCTTTCTTT. Its translation is CAWSYPGTGGKAFF. This chain uses TRBV30 with TRBJ1-1, with 11 bases aligning to TRBD1. The CDR3 sequence is 14 residues long. The V gene's germline CDR1 is GTSNPN and CDR2 SVGIG (reference sequence). Trimming cost V 2 bases and J 9 bases; bases outside gene matches: 8.

The chain recombines TRBV4-1 with TRBJ2-3; the D gene is possibly TRBD2 (8 bases). This CDR3 has 19 amino acids. The V gene's germline CDR1 is MGHRA and CDR2 YSYEKL. Trimming left V 3 bases short and J 5 bases short, with 27 bases between. This CDR3 is CASSQLRGVAGRGRDTQYF. The CDR3 nucleotides read TGCGCCAGCAGCCAGCTCAGGGGGGTAGCGGGGAGGGGTAGAGATACGCAGTATTTT.

V and J are TRBV11-2 and TRBJ2-7; D remains ambiguous. V was shortened by 8 bases and J by 0 bases, with 14 bases between the two germline ends. Germline V gene data show CDR1 as SGHAT and CDR2 as FQNNGV. This CDR3 is 14 amino acids long. CDR3 nucleotides: TGTGCCAGCCACTTGGCGGCCAGCTCCTACGAGCAGTACTTC. Translated, it gives CASHLAASSYEQYF. The full variable domain, its missing parts supplied by reference TRBV11-2 and TRBJ2-7, is EAGVAQSPRYKIIEKRQSVAFWCNPISGHATLYWYQQILGQGPKLLIQFQNNGVVDDSQLPKDRFSAERLKGVDSTLKIQPAKLEDSAVYLCASHLAASSYEQYFGPGTRLTVT.

This chain links TRBV7-2 with TRBJ2-1; 16 nucleotides match TRBD2. Germline V gives CDR1 SGHTA, CDR2 FQGNSA. This CDR3 has 16 residues. Trimming removed 5 bases from V and 10 bases from J; junction bases left unmatched: 8. The CDR3 DNA sequence: TGTGCCAGCAGCGCAGGGACTAGCGGGAGGGGAGTAGAGCAGTTCTTC. Residues: CASSAGTSGRGVEQFF.

This clone was seen a single time. Here the CDR3 reads CASSLRGHGTDTQYF. The CDR3 DNA is TGTGCCAGCAGCCTCAGGGGGCATGGCACAGATACGCAGTATTTT. This chain uses TRBV25-1 with TRBJ2-3, with 8 bases lining up with TRBD1. Trimming took 6 bases from V and 1 from J; bases not matched to a gene: 6. The CDR3 has 15 amino acids. The germline V gene encodes CDR1 MGHDK and CDR2 SYGVNS.

V gene TRBV4-2 combines with J gene TRBJ2-5; 10 nucleotides match TRBD2. The CDR3 contains 15 residues. CDR1 LGHNA and CDR2 YNFKEQ come from the germline V gene. The ends lost 6 bases at V and 1 base at J; junction bases unmatched: 5. In DNA form, the CDR3 reads TGTGCCAGCAGTCCTAGCGGGAGCCCCCAAGAGACCCAGTACTTC. Its protein is CASSPSGSPQETQYF.

V usage is TRBV4-1 and J usage is TRBJ2-1; 9 bases align to TRBD2. V was pared by 3 bases and J by 8 bases, with 17 bases of the junction left unmatched. Per germline, CDR1 MGHRA and CDR2 YSYEKL. There are 18 residues in the CDR3. The CDR3 nucleotides read TGCGCCAGCAGCCACGCCCCCGGCGGGAGGGCCAGGGGGGATGAGCAGTTCTTC. This gives the protein CASSHAPGGRARGDEQFF.

The chain links TRBV28 to TRBJ2-3; TRBD2 matches 8 bases. The trim removed 6 bases at V and 2 bases at J, leaving 4 bases unmatched. The CDR3 runs 14 residues. Germline-derived CDR1 and CDR2 are MDHEN and SYDVKM. The CDR3 nucleotides are TGTGCCAGCAGCGGGGGGGGGTTCACAGATACGCAGTATTTT. It codes for CASSGGGFTDTQYF.

The chain has TRBV9 and TRBJ2-2; 11 bases align to TRBD2. V lost 3 bases, J lost 7 bases, and 5 bases stayed unmatched. Germline V gene sequence: CDR1 SGDLS, CDR2 YYNGEE. This CDR3 region has 15 residues. The CDR3 here is CASSAVAGGVGELFF. In nucleotides, the CDR3 is TGTGCCAGCAGCGCAGTAGCGGGAGGGGTCGGGGAGCTGTTTTTT.